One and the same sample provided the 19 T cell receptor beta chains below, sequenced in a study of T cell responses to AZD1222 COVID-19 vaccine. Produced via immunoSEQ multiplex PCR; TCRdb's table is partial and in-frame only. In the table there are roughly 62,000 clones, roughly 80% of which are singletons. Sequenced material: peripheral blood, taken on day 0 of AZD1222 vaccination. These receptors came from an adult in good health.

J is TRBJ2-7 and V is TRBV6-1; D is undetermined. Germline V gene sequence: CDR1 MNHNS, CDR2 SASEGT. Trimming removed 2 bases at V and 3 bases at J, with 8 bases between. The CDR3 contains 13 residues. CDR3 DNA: TGTGCCAGCAGTGAAACGGATGACTACGAGCAGTACTTC. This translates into CASSETDDYEQYF.

As DNA, the CDR3 is TGTGCCAGCAGCGTAGCTCTCAACACCGGGGAGCTGTTTTTT. It translates to CASSVALNTGELFF. This chain links TRBV9 with TRBJ2-2; D ambiguous. V lost 0 bases to trimming and J lost 2 bases, with 5 bases between them. Germline V gene data show CDR1 as SGDLS and CDR2 as YYNGEE. The length of the CDR3 is 14 residues.

The CDR3 loop reads CASSPLGGRSNSPLHF. CDR3 DNA sequence: TGTGCCAGCAGCCCTTTGGGGGGAAGAAGTAATTCACCCCTCCACTTT. The V call is TRBV7-9, the J call TRBJ1-6; D perhaps matches TRBD1 (5 bases). The germline V gene encodes CDR1 SEHNR and CDR2 FQNEAQ (reference sequence). The CDR3 covers 16 residues. Trimming pared 5 bases from V and 6 bases from J, leaving 17 bases between.

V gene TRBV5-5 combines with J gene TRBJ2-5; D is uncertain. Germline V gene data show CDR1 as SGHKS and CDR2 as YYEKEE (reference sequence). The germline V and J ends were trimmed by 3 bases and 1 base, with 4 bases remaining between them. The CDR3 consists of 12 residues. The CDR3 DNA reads TGTGCCAGCAGCTGGGCCCAAGAGACCCAGTACTTC. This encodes CASSWAQETQYF. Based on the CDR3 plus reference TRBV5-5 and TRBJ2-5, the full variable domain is DAGVTQSPTHLIKTRGQQVTLRCSPISGHKSVSWYQQVLGQGPQFIFQYYEKEERGRGNFPDRFSARQFPNYSSELNVNALLLGDSALYLCASSWAQETQYFGPGTRLLVL.

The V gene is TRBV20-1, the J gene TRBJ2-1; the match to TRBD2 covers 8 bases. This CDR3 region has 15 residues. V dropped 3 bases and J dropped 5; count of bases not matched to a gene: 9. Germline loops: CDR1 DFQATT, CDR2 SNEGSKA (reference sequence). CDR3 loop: CSASGGGGPHNEQFF. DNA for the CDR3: TGCAGTGCTAGTGGTGGCGGGGGGCCTCACAATGAGCAGTTCTTC.

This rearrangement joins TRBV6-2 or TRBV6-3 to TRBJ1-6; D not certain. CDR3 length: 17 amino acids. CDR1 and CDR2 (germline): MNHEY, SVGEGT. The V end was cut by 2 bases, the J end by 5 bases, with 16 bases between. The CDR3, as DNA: TGTGCCAGCAGTTACCCACCCGCGGGAGCTCATAATTCACCCCTCCACTTT. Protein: CASSYPPAGAHNSPLHF.

The CDR3 DNA reads as TGTGCCAGCTCACCACCCTCGACTCCTATGACGGGAGAAAAACTGTTTTTT. It codes for CASSPPSTPMTGEKLFF. J is TRBJ1-4 and V is TRBV18; D not resolved. CDR1 and CDR2 from the germline V gene are KGHSH and LQKENI. This CDR3 region has 17 residues. V was shortened by 0 bases and J by 8 bases, with 19 bases between the two germline ends.

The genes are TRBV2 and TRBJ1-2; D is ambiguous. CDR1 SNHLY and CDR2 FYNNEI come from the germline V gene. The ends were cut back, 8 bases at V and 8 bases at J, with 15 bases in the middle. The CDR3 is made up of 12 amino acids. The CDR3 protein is CASRLGVGGYTF. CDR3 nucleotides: TGTGCCAGCCGACTAGGAGTTGGCGGCTACACCTTC.

CDR3 nucleotide sequence: TGCGCCAGCAGCCGATTCACGGACACTGAAGCTTTCTTT. Amino acid sequence: CASSRFTDTEAFF. The chain is built from TRBV4-1 and TRBJ1-1; D unresolved. This CDR3 has 13 amino acids. Germline-derived CDR1 and CDR2 are MGHRA and YSYEKL. Trimming removed 4 bases from V and 3 bases from J, with 9 bases in between.

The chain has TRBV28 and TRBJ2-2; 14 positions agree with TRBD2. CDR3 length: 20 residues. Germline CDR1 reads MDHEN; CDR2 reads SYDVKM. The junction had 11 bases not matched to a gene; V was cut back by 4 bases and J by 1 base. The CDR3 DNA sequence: TGTGCCAGCAGTTCGATTGCAGTGGGACTAGCGGGGGAGAACACCGGGGAGCTGTTTTTT. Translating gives CASSSIAVGLAGENTGELFF.

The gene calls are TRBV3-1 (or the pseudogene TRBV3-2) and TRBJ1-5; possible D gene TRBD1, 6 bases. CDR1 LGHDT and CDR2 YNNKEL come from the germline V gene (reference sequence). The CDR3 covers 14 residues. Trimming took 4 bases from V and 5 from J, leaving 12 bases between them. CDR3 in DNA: TGTGCCAGCAGCCGGGACACCACCTATCAGCCCCAGCATTTT. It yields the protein CASSRDTTYQPQHF.

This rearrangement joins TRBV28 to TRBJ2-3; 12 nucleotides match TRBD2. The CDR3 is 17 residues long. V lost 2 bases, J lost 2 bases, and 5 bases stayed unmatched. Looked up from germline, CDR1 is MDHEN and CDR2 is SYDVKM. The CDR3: CASSLGLAGGYTDTQYF. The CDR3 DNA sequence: TGTGCCAGCAGTTTAGGGCTAGCGGGGGGGTACACAGATACGCAGTATTTT.

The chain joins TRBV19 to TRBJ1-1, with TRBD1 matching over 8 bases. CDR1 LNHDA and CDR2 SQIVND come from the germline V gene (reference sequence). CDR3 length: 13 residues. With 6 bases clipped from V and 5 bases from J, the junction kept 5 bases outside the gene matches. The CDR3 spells CASSDQGATEAFF. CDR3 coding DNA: TGTGCCAGTAGCGATCAGGGGGCTACTGAAGCTTTCTTT. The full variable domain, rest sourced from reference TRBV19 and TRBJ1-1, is DGGITQSPKYLFRKEGQNVTLSCEQNLNHDAMYWYRQDPGQGLRLIYYSQIVNDFQKGDIAEGYSVSREKKESFPLTVTSAQKNPTAFYLCASSDQGATEAFFGQGTRLTVV.

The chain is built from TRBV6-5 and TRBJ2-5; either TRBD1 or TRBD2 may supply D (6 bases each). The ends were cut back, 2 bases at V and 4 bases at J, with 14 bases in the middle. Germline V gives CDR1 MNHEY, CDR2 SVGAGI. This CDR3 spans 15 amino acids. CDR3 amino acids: CASSYGRGRSETQYF. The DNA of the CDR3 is TGTGCCAGCAGTTACGGCCGGGGGCGATCAGAGACCCAGTACTTC.

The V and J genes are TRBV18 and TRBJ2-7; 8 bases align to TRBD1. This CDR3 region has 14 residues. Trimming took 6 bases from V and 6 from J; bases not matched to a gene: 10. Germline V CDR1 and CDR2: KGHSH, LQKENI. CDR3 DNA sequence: TGTGCCAGCTCCCAATCGGACAGGGTAGTCGAGCAGTACTTC. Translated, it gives CASSQSDRVVEQYF. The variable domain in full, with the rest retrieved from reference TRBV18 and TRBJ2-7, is NAGVMQNPRHLVRRRGQEARLRCSPMKGHSHVYWYRQLPEEGLKFMVYLQKENIIDESGMPKERFSAEFPKEGPSILRIQQVVRGDSAAYFCASSQSDRVVEQYFGPGTRLTVT.

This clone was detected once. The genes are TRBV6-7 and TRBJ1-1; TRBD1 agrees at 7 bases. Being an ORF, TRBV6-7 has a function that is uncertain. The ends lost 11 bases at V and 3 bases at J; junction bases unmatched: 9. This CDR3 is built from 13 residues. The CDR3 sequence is CAGDSGVDTEAFF. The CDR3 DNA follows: TGTGCCGGGGACAGCGGAGTGGACACTGAAGCTTTCTTT.

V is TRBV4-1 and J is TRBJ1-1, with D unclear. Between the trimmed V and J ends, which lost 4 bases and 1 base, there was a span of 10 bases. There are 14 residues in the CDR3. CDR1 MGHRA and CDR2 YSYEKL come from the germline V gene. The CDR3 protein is CASSRAQENTEAFF. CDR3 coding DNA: TGCGCCAGCAGCCGAGCGCAGGAGAACACTGAAGCTTTCTTT.

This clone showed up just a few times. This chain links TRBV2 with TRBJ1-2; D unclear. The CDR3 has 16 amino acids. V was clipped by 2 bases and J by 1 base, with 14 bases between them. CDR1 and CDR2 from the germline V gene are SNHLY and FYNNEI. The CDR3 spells CASSESRIGYNYGYTF. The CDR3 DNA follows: TGTGCCAGCAGTGAATCTCGGATCGGTTATAACTATGGCTACACCTTC.

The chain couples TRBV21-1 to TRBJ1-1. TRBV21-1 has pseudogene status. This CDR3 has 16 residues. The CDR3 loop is CASSMGGRGGWFEAFF. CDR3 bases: TGTGCCAGCAGCATGGGCGGGCGGGGAGGTTGGTTTGAAGCTTTCTTT.